Listed below are T cell receptor beta chains from one sample, sequenced in a study of T-cell memory formation after mild COVID-19. TCRdb ran MiXCR on the 5' RACE reads and lists one entry per CDR3 protein. The table shows just under 50,000 distinct CDR3 sequences, with around 12% occurring only once. The sequencing input was PBMCs or a T cell subset sorted from them (not recorded which). The receptor set was obtained from a young man who had mild COVID-19 (a few samples of this study predate the infection). Cell type and time point are not known. CDR3s include the opening cysteine and the closing phenylalanine or tryptophan. Fields, in order: J gene, D gene, clone size, V gene, CDR3 DNA, CDR3 protein. A D gene is named only where the DNA matches it firmly. Clone size, where shown, is once, few, many, or a class for clones that have expanded.

j_call: TRBJ2-3
d_call: TRBD2
clone_size: many
v_call: TRBV15
cdr3_nt: TGTGCCACCAGCAGTCCGATAGCGGGGAGGGATACGCAGTATTTT
cdr3_aa: CATSSPIAGRDTQYF

j_call: TRBJ2-6
d_call: -
clone_size: -
v_call: TRBV7-9
cdr3_nt: TGTGCCAGCAGTATCAATTCTGGGGCCAACGTCCTGACTTTC
cdr3_aa: CASSINSGANVLTF

j_call: TRBJ1-1
d_call: -
clone_size: once
v_call: TRBV19
cdr3_nt: TGTGCCAGTAGTATGAACTGGGAGGGCACTGAAGCTTTCTTT
cdr3_aa: CASSMNWEGTEAFF

j_call: TRBJ1-2
d_call: -
clone_size: -
v_call: TRBV28
cdr3_nt: TGTGCCAGCAGTTTAGAGGGGTATGGCTACACCTTC
cdr3_aa: CASSLEGYGYTF

j_call: TRBJ1-1
d_call: -
clone_size: few
v_call: TRBV5-1
cdr3_nt: TGCGCCAGCAGCTTCTCGACCGGCATGAACACTGAAGCTTTCTTT
cdr3_aa: CASSFSTGMNTEAFF

j_call: TRBJ1-1
d_call: -
clone_size: -
v_call: TRBV6-2/TRBV6-3
cdr3_nt: TGTGCCAGCACCTACCAGGCGGGGTACACTGAAGCTTTCTTT
cdr3_aa: CASTYQAGYTEAFF

j_call: TRBJ2-2
d_call: TRBD2
clone_size: -
v_call: TRBV7-2
cdr3_nt: TGTGCCAGCAGCCCAAGACTAGCGCTCATTGGCGGGGAGCTGTTTTTT
cdr3_aa: CASSPRLALIGGELFF

j_call: TRBJ2-1
d_call: -
clone_size: many
v_call: TRBV7-2
cdr3_nt: TGTGCCAGCAGCTCTAGAGGGGGGTCCCGTCCAGATGAGCAGTTCTTC
cdr3_aa: CASSSRGGSRPDEQFF

j_call: TRBJ1-5
d_call: -
clone_size: -
v_call: TRBV6-6
cdr3_nt: TGTGCCAGCATCCCAGGGAGGGAGAATCAGCCCCAGCATTTT
cdr3_aa: CASIPGRENQPQHF

j_call: TRBJ2-1
d_call: -
clone_size: -
v_call: TRBV5-5
cdr3_nt: TGTGCCAGCAGCTTGCTAGGGAGCTCCTACAATGAGCAGTTCTTC
cdr3_aa: CASSLLGSSYNEQFF

j_call: TRBJ1-3
d_call: TRBD1
clone_size: -
v_call: TRBV7-2
cdr3_nt: TGTGCCAGCAGCCCGACAGGGGCAGGAAACACCATATATTTT
cdr3_aa: CASSPTGAGNTIYF